The sequence of this T cell receptor beta chain was determined in a study of shared clonotypes between healthy human individuals. CDR3 length: 14 amino acids. Germline V lookup: CDR1 MDHEN, CDR2 SYDVKM. V was clipped by 2 bases and J by 2 bases, with 4 bases between them. Terminally differentiated effector memory CD45RA+ cells were left out of the naive CD8 fraction, which was CD45RO-negative and positively selected for CCR7. The repertoire was sequenced with immunoSEQ multiplex PCR; TCRdb's copy has only in-frame clones and lacks some. Of under 700,000 clones detected, approximately 95% appear once; the ten largest clones hold approximately 0.11%.

The V gene is TRBV28, the J gene TRBJ2-6, with D unresolved. The receptor's source is a woman between 25 and 40 years old in good health. What was sequenced was naive CD8+ T cells sorted from blood. CDR3 sequence (DNA): TGTGCCAGCAGTTTAGGGACTGGGGCCAACGTCCTGACTTTC. It translates to CASSLGTGANVLTF.